This T cell receptor beta chain was documented in a study of human T cells and chemical hapten exposure. Whole-study context: Patches with 0.01% DPC went on the upper back, and the tests were read at 6 days.

Time point noted: patch test 2, 6 weeks after DPC sensitization. The treatment was: therapeutic diphenylcyclopropenone sensitization with weekly scalp DPC. Patch tests were applied only after blood draws. Whole blood, unfractionated, served as the material for total RNA extraction. Study-level points and caveats: It was expanded TCRs that formed significantly more large CDR3 similarity clusters than controls did.

CDR1 and CDR2 (germline): SQVTM, ANQGSEA. V dropped 0 bases and J dropped 8; count of bases not matched to a gene: 11. The CDR3 runs 15 residues. TCRdb fed the RACE reads into MiXCR, producing one record per CDR3 protein. This table has about 110,000 distinct CDR3 sequences, roughly 9% appearing once. This clonotype has at least ten counts. The antigen is unknown. The source of this sequence is a middle-aged woman with alopecia areata. Some clones in this sample may be carry-over from other donors' samples. This rearrangement joins TRBV29-1 to TRBJ1-2; 8 bases line up with TRBD1. The sequencing used whole blood, collected in connection with sensitization to the hapten diphenylcyclopropenone (DPC). The CDR3 protein is CSVEDLTGTGKGYTF. DNA of the CDR3: TGCAGCGTTGAAGATCTCACCGGGACAGGAAAGGGCTACACCTTC.